Below, 18 T cell receptor beta chains from the same sample are listed, as sequenced in a study of shared clonotypes between healthy human individuals. Sequencing was performed with immunoSEQ multiplex PCR; in TCRdb, only in-frame clones are kept and a portion is missing. The table records 2 million to 2.5 million clones, almost 96% of them present only once. Sequencing used naive CD4+ T cells sorted from blood. This sample's subset: CD45RA+ positively selected. Every receptor here comes from a man in his late teens or twenties in good health.

Details on this clone: At the DNA level, this CDR3 is encoded by other sequences in the same sample as well. The rearrangement links TRBV7-6 to TRBJ1-1, with D unclear. The CDR3 sequence is 13 residues long. Germline V gene sequence: CDR1 SGHVS, CDR2 FNYEAQ. Trimming removed 3 bases at V and 1 base at J, with 6 bases between. Here the CDR3 DNA reads TGTGCCAGCAGCTTGAGGCAGAACACTGAAGCTTTCTTT. Its protein product is CASSLRQNTEAFF.

The chain employs TRBV30 and TRBJ2-1, with TRBD2 as a possible D gene (5 bases). Germline V lookup: CDR1 GTSNPN, CDR2 SVGIG (reference sequence). This CDR3 region has 16 residues. Trimming shortened V by 3 bases and J by 4 bases, and 19 bases separated the two germline ends. The CDR3 region is CAWRVLRAERYNEQFF. CDR3 DNA sequence: TGTGCCTGGAGAGTGCTTCGAGCGGAGAGATACAATGAGCAGTTCTTC.

The chain combines TRBV6-5 with TRBJ2-7; 7 positions match TRBD2. In germline, CDR1 is MNHEY, CDR2 SVGAGI. Trimming cost V 5 bases and J 4 bases; bases outside gene matches: 5. The CDR3 is 13 residues long. CDR3 region: CASSRFGGYEQYF. The CDR3 DNA is TGTGCCAGCAGTAGGTTCGGGGGGTACGAGCAGTACTTC.

The chain joins TRBV7-2 to TRBJ1-2; unclear D gene. This CDR3 has 14 amino acids. Deletions cut 5 bases from V and 4 bases from J, with 14 bases between. The V gene's germline CDR1 is SGHTA and CDR2 FQGNSA. Here the CDR3 reads CASSPRGSFYGYTF. Here the CDR3 DNA reads TGTGCCAGCAGCCCAAGAGGGTCGTTCTATGGCTACACCTTC.

V is TRBV9 and J is TRBJ2-7; possibly TRBD2 for D (6 bases). The CDR3 runs 14 residues. V was clipped by 0 bases and J by 4 bases, with 11 bases between them. Germline loops: CDR1 SGDLS, CDR2 YYNGEE. This CDR3 is CASSVAPGGYEQYF. The CDR3 bases are TGTGCCAGCAGCGTAGCACCTGGAGGGTACGAGCAGTACTTC.

About this clone: Other DNA sequences in the same sample also yield this CDR3. V usage is TRBV28 and J usage is TRBJ1-2; the D is unclear. The V and J ends lost 6 bases and 0 bases respectively, with 5 bases between them. CDR1 MDHEN and CDR2 SYDVKM come from the germline V gene. The CDR3 length is 12 residues. Here the CDR3 DNA reads TGTGCCAGCAGCGCAGCTAACTATGGCTACACCTTC. It specifies CASSAANYGYTF.

This clone was seen just once. The chain uses TRBV30 and TRBJ2-7; no definite D call. In germline, CDR1 is GTSNPN, CDR2 SVGIG (reference sequence). The CDR3 covers 13 residues. Trimming left V 0 bases short and J 2 bases short, with 8 bases between. CDR3 DNA: TGTGCCTGGAGTGTGCAATACACCTACGAGCAGTACTTC. This codes for CAWSVQYTYEQYF. Combining the CDR3 with reference TRBV30 and TRBJ2-7 gives the whole variable domain SQTIHQWPATLVQPVGSPLSLECTVEGTSNPNLYWYRQAAGRGLQLLFYSVGIGQISSEVPQNLSASRPQDRQFILSSKKLLLSDSGFYLCAWSVQYTYEQYFGPGTRLTVT.

The V call is TRBV7-2, the J call TRBJ2-7; 8 positions agree with TRBD1. The CDR3 is 14 residues long. Germline V CDR1 and CDR2: SGHTA, FQGNSA. V lost 5 bases, J lost 5 bases, and 8 bases stayed unmatched. The CDR3 region is CASSPRTGYDEQYF. The CDR3 nucleotides are TGTGCCAGCAGCCCCCGGACAGGGTACGACGAGCAGTACTTC.

The chain has TRBV28 and TRBJ2-7; no firm D call. The CDR3 runs to 12 residues. V shed 6 bases and J shed 12 bases, with 18 bases lying between them. Per germline, CDR1 MDHEN and CDR2 SYDVKM. CDR3 residues: CASRESGPSTYF. CDR3 DNA: TGTGCCAGCAGGGAGTCGGGCCCCTCCACGTACTTC.

This chain links TRBV18 with TRBJ2-7; 8 bases line up with TRBD1. The J segment lost 5 bases and the V segment lost 5 bases, leaving 8 bases of the junction unmatched. The CDR3 extends over 14 amino acids. Germline-derived CDR1 and CDR2 are KGHSH and LQKENI. The CDR3, as DNA: TGTGCCAGCTCAGCAACAGGGGGGAGGAACGAGCAGTACTTC. Translation: CASSATGGRNEQYF.

In this sample, this clone turned up once. The chain has TRBV7-2 and TRBJ2-1, with 8 nucleotides matching TRBD2. V lost 8 bases to trimming and J lost 1 base; unmatched junction nucleotides: 13. The CDR3 is 17 residues long. Germline V gives CDR1 SGHTA, CDR2 FQGNSA. DNA for the CDR3: TGTGCCAGCGGATTAATAGCGGGACGAGGGTCCTACAATGAGCAGTTCTTC. Translating gives CASGLIAGRGSYNEQFF.

The chain links TRBV10-3 to TRBJ1-1; no definite D call. Germline loops: CDR1 ENHRY, CDR2 SYGVKD. V was pared by 3 bases and J by 5 bases, with 10 bases between. This CDR3 spans 13 amino acids. The CDR3 DNA is TGTGCCATCAGTGAACGGGGAGAGACTGAAGCTTTCTTT. This encodes CAISERGETEAFF.

V usage is TRBV11-2 and J usage is TRBJ2-1; no clear D gene. From germline, CDR1 is SGHAT and CDR2 FQNNGV. This CDR3 spans 15 amino acids. V lost 4 bases to trimming and J lost 1 base, with 11 bases between them. CDR3 DNA: TGTGCCAGCAGCTCCCAGACCCTTTCCTACAATGAGCAGTTCTTC. Encoded protein: CASSSQTLSYNEQFF.

The chain uses TRBV4-1 and TRBJ2-6; D tentatively fits TRBD1 or TRBD2 (5 bases each). The V and J ends lost 4 bases and 0 bases respectively, with 19 bases between them. This CDR3 contains 19 residues. CDR1 MGHRA and CDR2 YSYEKL come from the germline V gene. CDR3 sequence (DNA): TGCGCCAGCAGCCTTGGTCGGGACGTGGTTCTCTCTGGGGCCAACGTCCTGACTTTC. Its protein is CASSLGRDVVLSGANVLTF.

The CDR3 sequence is CASSTLTGWNTEAFF. The CDR3, as DNA: TGTGCCAGCAGCACCTTGACAGGGTGGAACACTGAAGCTTTCTTT. The V gene is TRBV7-9, the J gene TRBJ1-1; the match to TRBD1 covers 7 bases. Germline trimming cut 5 bases from V and 1 base from J; bases unmatched to any gene: 7. In germline, CDR1 is SEHNR, CDR2 FQNEAQ (reference sequence). The CDR3 contains 15 residues.

The chain employs TRBV11-1 and TRBJ1-6, with D unresolved. CDR1 SGHAT and CDR2 FQDESV come from the germline V gene (reference sequence). Trimming removed 4 bases at V and 9 bases at J, with 7 bases between. The CDR3 spans 12 residues. The CDR3: CASSSSPSPLHF. The CDR3 nucleotides read TGTGCCAGCAGCTCCTCCCCTTCACCCCTCCACTTT.

The chain joins TRBV1 to TRBJ2-5; whether TRBD2, the table's D call, matches the DNA was not checked. TRBV1 is a pseudogene. The CDR3 runs to 15 residues. CDR3 coding DNA: TGCACCAGCAGCCAAGATGGAGCCCGGGGGGAGACCCAGTACTTC. It translates to CTSSQDGARGETQYF.

The CDR3 sequence is CASFPRPPNTGELFF. DNA for the CDR3: TGTGCCAGCTTCCCTAGGCCCCCGAACACCGGGGAGCTGTTTTTT. The chain uses TRBV6-5 and TRBJ2-2; no firm D call. Trimming cost V 8 bases and J 0 bases, with 13 bases left between them. The CDR3 is 15 amino acids. Germline V gives CDR1 MNHEY, CDR2 SVGAGI.